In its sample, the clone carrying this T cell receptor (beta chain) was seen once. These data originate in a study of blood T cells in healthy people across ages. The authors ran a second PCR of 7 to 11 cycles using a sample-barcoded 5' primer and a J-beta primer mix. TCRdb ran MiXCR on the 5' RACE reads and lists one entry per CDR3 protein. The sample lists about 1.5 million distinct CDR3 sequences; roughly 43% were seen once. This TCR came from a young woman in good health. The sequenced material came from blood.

The CDR3 nucleotides read TGTGCCAGCAGTTACCCAGGGACAGGGGGCACTGAAGCTTTCTTT. It translates to CASSYPGTGGTEAFF. The V and J genes are TRBV6-5 and TRBJ1-1, with TRBD1 matching 11 bases. Germline assignment: CDR1 MNHEY and CDR2 SVGAGI. V shed 2 bases, J shed 4 bases, and the junction held 3 bases outside the gene matches. The CDR3 sequence is 15 residues long.